Below, 32 T cell receptor beta chains from the same sample are listed, as sequenced in a study of T cells after yellow fever vaccination. A single record per CDR3 protein comes from TCRdb applying MiXCR to the 5' RACE reads. The repertoire includes a few hundred thousand distinct CDR3 sequences, approximately 4% of them detected once, and 20% to 25% sits in the top ten. Sequencing was performed on PBMCs, taken 5 days after the yellow fever booster vaccination. The source of these receptors is a man aged 18 to 35 who received the YFV17D yellow fever vaccine.

This clonotype was counted a few times. The genes are TRBV4-3 and TRBJ1-1; D remains unclear. The V gene's germline CDR1 is LGHNA and CDR2 YSLEER. Trimming left V 1 base short and J 1 base short, with 28 bases between. The CDR3 sequence is 21 residues long. CDR3 loop: CASSQVARVGIILGRNTEAFF. CDR3 bases: TGCGCCAGCAGCCAAGTGGCACGGGTGGGGATAATTTTGGGGAGGAACACTGAAGCTTTCTTT.

The genes are TRBV7-2 and TRBJ2-1; no clear D gene. Germline CDR1 reads SGHTA; CDR2 reads FQGNSA. V was cut by 5 bases and J by 1 base, with 18 bases left in between. CDR3 size: 17 residues. CDR3 bases: TGTGCCAGCAGCGCCGACACGGTGGTGGGTTCCTACAATGAGCAGTTCTTC. This gives the protein CASSADTVVGSYNEQFF.

In its sample, this clonotype was seen a few times. V usage is TRBV6-5 and J usage is TRBJ1-2; the D is unclear. CDR1 MNHEY and CDR2 SVGAGI come from the germline V gene. V was cut by 5 bases and J by 4 bases, with 11 bases left in between. The CDR3 covers 13 residues. This CDR3 is CASSDPETYGYTF. As DNA, the CDR3 is TGTGCCAGCAGTGATCCCGAAACCTATGGCTACACCTTC.

The gene calls are TRBV4-1 and TRBJ2-7; TRBD1 is a possible D gene (6 bases). The germline V and J ends were trimmed by 1 base and 6 bases, with 10 bases remaining between them. There are 13 residues in the CDR3. CDR1 is MGHRA, CDR2 YSYEKL, per germline. CDR3 nucleotides: TGCGCCAGCAGCCAAGGGTTAGGGGGCGAGCAGTACGTC. Translating gives CASSQGLGGEQYV.

The sample holds many counts of this clonotype. This chain uses TRBV9 with TRBJ2-7, with D possibly matching TRBD2 (5 bases). Germline loops: CDR1 SGDLS, CDR2 YYNGEE. Trimming took 0 bases from V and 3 from J, leaving 10 bases between them. The CDR3 consists of 14 residues. The CDR3 coding sequence is TGTGCCAGCAGCGTAGGCCTAGCAGTCTACGAGCAGTACTTC. Translating it yields CASSVGLAVYEQYF.

V is TRBV23-1 and J is TRBJ2-7; 10 positions match TRBD1. TRBV23-1 is recorded as an ORF, its role being uncertain. Unmatched junction bases numbered 12, after V lost 2 bases and J lost 5 bases. The CDR3 consists of 17 residues. As DNA, the CDR3 is TGCGCCAGCAGTCAAGATGTCCGGGACAGGGGTAATAACGAGCAGTACTTC. This sequence encodes CASSQDVRDRGNNEQYF.

This clonotype has at least ten counts. CDR3 region: CASSLGRGGRITDTQYF. The CDR3 DNA sequence: TGTGCCAGCAGCTTGGGAAGGGGTGGCAGGATCACAGATACGCAGTATTTT. The V gene is TRBV5-6, the J gene TRBJ2-3; tentatively, D is TRBD1 (5 bases). V shed 0 bases and J shed 2 bases, with 16 bases lying between them. Germline values: CDR1 SGHDT, CDR2 YYEEEE. The length of the CDR3 is 17 residues.

This clonotype was counted at least ten times. The chain combines TRBV5-1 with TRBJ2-3; possibly TRBD2 for D (6 bases). Trimming pared 7 bases from V and 2 bases from J, leaving 11 bases between. The CDR3 spans 13 residues. The germline CDR1 and CDR2 sequences are SGHRS and YFSETQ. The CDR3 DNA sequence: TGCGCCAGCGGCGGGGAGGCCACAGATACGCAGTATTTT. This codes for CASGGEATDTQYF. Complete variable domain (other parts from reference TRBV5-1 and TRBJ2-3): KAGVTQTPRYLIKTRGQQVTLSCSPISGHRSVSWYQQTPGQGLQFLFEYFSETQRNKGNFPGRFSGRQFSNSRSEMNVSTLELGDSALYLCASGGEATDTQYFGPGTRLTVL.

This clonotype has more than one count but fewer than ten. The gene calls are TRBV10-2 and TRBJ2-5; D is uncertain. V was pared by 8 bases and J by 4 bases, with 5 bases between. This CDR3 is built from 10 residues. The germline gives CDR1 WSHSY, CDR2 SAAADI. CDR3 protein: CASYSETQYF. The CDR3 DNA reads TGCGCCAGCTACTCAGAGACCCAGTACTTC.

This clonotype was seen many times. The chain recombines TRBV7-6 with TRBJ2-5; no firm D call. This CDR3 spans 13 amino acids. The germline gives CDR1 SGHVS, CDR2 FNYEAQ. V lost 1 base and J lost 5, with 8 bases in between. The DNA of the CDR3 is TGTGCCAGCAGCTTAGTAAAGCTGGAGACCCAGTACTTC. Translated: CASSLVKLETQYF.

The chain recombines TRBV19 with TRBJ1-5, with a tentative D call TRBD1 (6 bases). Germline-derived CDR1 and CDR2 are LNHDA and SQIVND (reference sequence). V was trimmed by 7 bases and J by 0 bases, leaving 13 bases between them. This CDR3 spans 15 amino acids. CDR3 nucleotides: TGTGCCAGTACCCATGGGGGCAATAGCAATCAGCCCCAGCATTTT. Translation gives CASTHGGNSNQPQHF.

A few counts support this clonotype. The junction departs from germline at one end; a sequencing error may be responsible. The V gene is TRBV7-4, the J gene TRBJ1-6, with a weak D call TRBD1 (6 bases). The CDR3 spans 12 residues. Germline V gene lookup returns CDR1 SGHVT and CDR2 SQSDAQ. The CDR3 DNA follows: TGTGCCAGCAGCTCTTCGGTCAGGACAGTCCCGTTT. This translates into CASSSSVRTVPF.

The J gene is TRBJ2-6, the V gene TRBV6-5; 7 positions agree with TRBD1. Trimming cost V 5 bases and J 1 base; bases outside gene matches: 5. Germline V gene data show CDR1 as MNHEY and CDR2 as SVGAGI. The CDR3 has 16 amino acids. The CDR3 is CASSITTGSGANVLTF. Here the CDR3 DNA reads TGTGCCAGCAGTATAACGACAGGGTCTGGGGCCAACGTCCTGACTTTC.

In this sample, this clonotype turned up many times. This chain connects TRBV20-1 to TRBJ2-1; 8 bases fit TRBD2. The J segment lost 4 bases and the V segment lost 3 bases, leaving 8 bases of the junction unmatched. The germline gives CDR1 DFQATT, CDR2 SNEGSKA (reference sequence). The CDR3 totals 15 residues. CDR3 in DNA: TGCAGTGCTAGGACGTGGAGCGGGGGTTACAATGAGCAGTTCTTC. Translation: CSARTWSGGYNEQFF.

This clonotype has a handful of counts. V is TRBV9 and J is TRBJ2-5; D gene unclear. The CDR3 length is 14 residues. Between the trimmed V and J ends, which lost 0 bases and 5 bases, there was a span of 11 bases. Germline V CDR1 and CDR2: SGDLS, YYNGEE. CDR3 nucleotides: TGTGCCAGCAGCGTAGAACTGGTAGGGGAGACCCAGTACTTC. This encodes CASSVELVGETQYF.

In its sample, this clonotype was seen many times. The gene calls are TRBV6-2 or TRBV6-3 and TRBJ1-5; D call uncertain. Deletions cut 2 bases from V and 4 bases from J, with 9 bases between. The CDR3 spans 14 residues. Germline V gene lookup returns CDR1 MNHEY and CDR2 SVGEGT. CDR3 coding DNA: TGTGCCAGCAGTTACACCCGGGGAAATCAGCCCCAGCATTTT. Amino acids: CASSYTRGNQPQHF.

This chain connects TRBV24-1 to TRBJ2-3; no clear D. From germline, CDR1 is KGHDR and CDR2 SFDVKD. Trimming cost V 11 bases and J 1 base, with 9 bases left between them. This CDR3 is 12 amino acids long. This chain's CDR3 is CASRSGTDTQYF. Here the CDR3 DNA reads TGTGCCAGCCGGAGTGGCACAGATACGCAGTATTTT.

This clonotype was recorded at least ten times. The genes are TRBV7-2 and TRBJ2-5; tentatively, D is TRBD2 (6 bases). The germline CDR1 and CDR2 sequences are SGHTA and FQGNSA. The CDR3 contains 13 residues. Trimming pared 7 bases from V and 5 bases from J, leaving 14 bases between. This CDR3 reads CASTPPGRETQYF. The CDR3 DNA reads as TGTGCCAGCACCCCCCCGGGGAGGGAGACCCAGTACTTC. The complete variable domain, with remaining parts taken from reference TRBV7-2 and TRBJ2-5, reads GAGVSQSPSNKVTEKGKDVELRCDPISGHTALYWYRQSLGQGLEFLIYFQGNSAPDKSGLPSDRFSAERTGGSVSTLTIQRTQQEDSAVYLCASTPPGRETQYFGPGTRLLVL.

In its sample, this clonotype was seen a few times. This chain joins TRBV25-1 and TRBJ1-2, with a weak D call TRBD1 (5 bases). The CDR3 is 16 residues long. CDR1 and CDR2 (germline): MGHDK, SYGVNS. V lost 5 bases, J lost 6 bases, and 22 bases lay in between. The CDR3 loop reads CASSTPLTPQGDGYTF. CDR3 nucleotides: TGTGCCAGCAGTACACCCCTGACACCCCAGGGTGATGGCTACACCTTC.

This clonotype showed up many times. J is TRBJ1-1 and V is TRBV5-1, with D possibly matching TRBD1 (5 bases). V lost 4 bases to trimming and J lost 5 bases, with 15 bases between them. The CDR3 runs to 14 residues. The germline CDR1 and CDR2 sequences are SGHRS and YFSETQ. The chain's CDR3 is CASSGGAEGTEAFF. CDR3 nucleotides: TGCGCCAGCAGCGGAGGGGCTGAGGGGACTGAAGCTTTCTTT.

This clonotype turned up a few times. V is TRBV4-3 and J is TRBJ1-6; tentatively, D is TRBD1 (6 bases). Trimming took off 0 bases at V and 9 bases at J, with 12 bases between the two ends. Germline V gene lookup returns CDR1 LGHNA and CDR2 YSLEER. The CDR3 spans 15 residues. The CDR3 DNA sequence: TGCGCCAGCAGCCAAGATTCGGGGGGCGGTTCACCCCTCCACTTT. Its translation is CASSQDSGGGSPLHF.

This clonotype was found a few times. This chain connects TRBV28 to TRBJ1-2; 7 bases agree with TRBD1. V lost 1 base and J lost 7; bases outside the gene matches: 15. Germline V CDR1 and CDR2: MDHEN, SYDVKM. CDR3 size: 17 residues. The CDR3 reads CASSLSGRQGQVFGYTF. The CDR3, as DNA: TGTGCCAGCAGTTTATCGGGGAGACAGGGCCAGGTGTTTGGCTACACCTTC.

The chain recombines TRBV6-6 with TRBJ1-4, with no clear D. The germline V gene has CDR1 MNHNY and CDR2 SVGAGI (reference sequence). V dropped 6 bases and J dropped 4 bases, with 15 bases sitting between them. The CDR3 covers 15 residues. CDR3: CASREESPGNEKLFF. The CDR3, as DNA: TGTGCCAGCAGAGAGGAGAGTCCGGGTAATGAAAAACTGTTTTTT.

This chain joins TRBV4-2 and TRBJ2-5; TRBD1 agrees at 8 bases. This CDR3 spans 16 amino acids. Trimming cost V 4 bases and J 5 bases; bases outside gene matches: 12. Germline CDR1 LGHNA, CDR2 YNFKEQ. CDR3 bases: TGTGCCAGCAGCCCCGGGACAGGTCCTCGGTCGGAGACCCAGTACTTC. Translating gives CASSPGTGPRSETQYF.

This clonotype was picked up many times. The chain combines TRBV4-3 with TRBJ1-4, with 7 bases fitting TRBD1. Per the germline V gene, CDR1 is LGHNA and CDR2 is YSLEER. The CDR3 has 15 residues. V shed 2 bases and J 6 bases; nucleotides not matched to a gene: 6. CDR3 region: CASSQQNRGDEKLFF. For the CDR3, the DNA is TGCGCCAGCAGCCAACAAAACAGGGGTGATGAAAAACTGTTTTTT.

This clonotype occurred a few times. The chain uses TRBV7-9 and TRBJ1-5; D remains unclear. The CDR3 extends over 15 amino acids. The germline V gene has CDR1 SEHNR and CDR2 FQNEAQ (reference sequence). Trimming removed 1 base at V and 2 bases at J, with 9 bases between. CDR3 sequence (DNA): TGTGCCAGCAGCTTAGGAGCGCCCGGCAATCAGCCCCAGCATTTT. Translated: CASSLGAPGNQPQHF.

This clonotype came up a few times. The chain has TRBV27 and TRBJ2-3, with D tentatively TRBD1 or TRBD2 (5 bases each). Per germline, CDR1 MNHEY and CDR2 SMNVEV (reference sequence). The V and J ends lost 3 bases and 4 bases respectively, with 17 bases between them. This CDR3 spans 16 amino acids. The CDR3, as DNA: TGTGCCAGCAGTTTGCACGGGACCGACGGGGCAGATACGCAGTATTTT. This sequence encodes CASSLHGTDGADTQYF.

This clonotype occurred a few times. V is TRBV12-3 or TRBV12-4 and J is TRBJ2-7; no definite D call. The CDR3 runs to 13 residues. The V gene lost 6 bases and the J gene lost 4 bases, with 13 bases spanning the gap. CDR3 nucleotides: TGTGCCAGCAGCGCCACGACCATTTACGAGCAGTACTTC. The encoded protein is CASSATTIYEQYF.

This clonotype was seen repeatedly, ten times or more. The chain has TRBV6-5 and TRBJ1-5; 12 bases agree with TRBD1. V was pared by 3 bases and J by 8 bases, with 5 bases of the junction left unmatched. Germline-derived CDR1 and CDR2 are MNHEY and SVGAGI. This CDR3 is 15 amino acids long. The CDR3 DNA reads TGTGCCAGCAGTTATAAGGGGACAGGGGGCGAGCCCCAGCATTTT. It specifies CASSYKGTGGEPQHF.

The chain couples TRBV10-3 to TRBJ1-4; D may be TRBD1 (5 bases). The V end lost 6 bases, the J end lost 7 bases, and 15 bases lay between the germline ends. Looked up from germline, CDR1 is ENHRY and CDR2 is SYGVKD. The CDR3 totals 14 residues. The CDR3 protein is CAISSRGAGEKLFF. The CDR3 bases are TGTGCCATCAGCTCACGAGGGGCTGGTGAAAAACTGTTTTTT.

On this clonotype itself: One end of the junction is discordant with germline, which a read error may explain. The CDR3 region has the DNA TGCGCCAGTACAAGGGACGGATCCTACGAGCAGAACTTC. It specifies CASTRDGSYEQNF. This chain links TRBV5-1 with TRBJ2-7; either TRBD1 or TRBD2 may fit D (5 bases each). The CDR3 loop spans 13 amino acids. Germline V gene lookup returns CDR1 SGHRS and CDR2 YFSETQ. The complete variable domain, with remaining parts taken from reference TRBV5-1 and TRBJ2-7, reads KAGVTQTPRYLIKTRGQQVTLSCSPISGHRSVSWYQQTPGQGLQFLFEYFSETQRNKGNFPGRFSGRQFSNSRSEMNVSTLELGDSALYLCASTRDGSYEQNFGPGTRLTVT.

This clonotype was counted only a few times. V gene TRBV3-1 combines with J gene TRBJ2-3; maybe TRBD1 (5 bases). V was cut by 4 bases and J by 2 bases, with 16 bases left in between. The CDR3 spans 16 residues. Germline CDR1 and CDR2: LGHDT and YNNKEL (reference sequence). Written as DNA, the CDR3 is TGTGCCAGCAGCCTTTCTTCAGGGATCAACACAGATACGCAGTATTTT. Its translation is CASSLSSGINTDTQYF.